This T cell receptor beta chain was identified in a study of CXCR3-negative and CXCR3-positive naive CD8 T cells. Study results and caveats: TRB CDR3s of CXCR3-positive naive cells were more hydrophobic than those of CXCR3-negative naive cells. Comparably high diversity was seen in both naive subsets, and much lower diversity in memory CD8+ cells.

Through 5' RACE with UMI labels, the TRB cDNA libraries were prepared. Using the 5' RACE reads, TCRdb records one entry per CDR3 protein without DNA. This sample's table has 100,000 to 150,000 distinct CDR3 sequences. Each CD8+ T cell subset was flow-sorted in triplicate. Every sort contained 250,000 to 350,000 cells. About this clonotype: What it recognizes is unknown.

From germline, CDR1 is SGHDN and CDR2 FVKESK. This CDR3 comprises 13 residues. Material: naive CXCR3- CD8+ T cells from blood. Subset noted: CD45RO-CCR7+CD27+CD95- naive CD8+ T cells lacking CXCR3 (TNR3-). The chain links TRBV14 to TRBJ2-7; TCRdb picks TRBD2, but there is no DNA to check that call. The receptor was isolated from a human donor in good health. Some clones in this sample may be carry-over from other donors' samples. The CDR3 sequence is CASSQVYSSGAFF.